What follows describes a single T cell receptor beta chain. A read error may produce the germline difference seen at one junction end. The repertoire was sequenced with immunoSEQ multiplex PCR; TCRdb's copy has only in-frame clones and lacks some. The profile covers around 340,000 clones, with 85% to 95% appearing a single time and around 0.018% taken by the ten largest. The data are from a study of shared T cell receptors in the human thymus. CDR1 MNHEY and CDR2 SVGAGI come from the germline V gene. The CDR3 loop spans 14 amino acids. The sample was thymocytes. The rearrangement uses TRBV6-5 and TRBJ2-7; the D gene is possibly TRBD1 (7 bases). This TCR was sampled from a human donor. The DNA of the CDR3 is TGTGCCAGCAGATTGACAGGGAGGTCCTGCGAGCAGTACTTC. This translates into CASRLTGRSCEQYF.